These 9 T cell receptor beta chains were all obtained from the same sample, sequenced in a study of Ad26.COV2.S vaccination and SARS-CoV-2 variants. Here immunoSEQ multiplex PCR was the method, and the copy in TCRdb shows in-frame clones only, minus some. The repertoire consists of 300,000 to 400,000 clones, with about 92% occurring once and the leading ten covering about 3.8%. The sequencing here drew on peripheral blood, taken after recovery from COVID-19. These receptors all come from a human donor who had recovered from COVID-19.

This chain joins TRBV9 and TRBJ2-3, with D possibly TRBD1 on 6 matching bases. V was shortened by 0 bases and J by 4 bases, with 15 bases between the two germline ends. The germline CDR1 and CDR2 sequences are SGDLS and YYNGEE. This CDR3 contains 16 residues. The CDR3 nucleotides are TGTGCCAGCAGCGTAGGGGGGCCCACCACAGCAGATACGCAGTATTTT. Protein product: CASSVGGPTTADTQYF.

The chain uses TRBV21-1 and TRBJ2-7; the table's D call, TRBD2, was not checked against the DNA. TRBV21-1 is a recognized pseudogene. This CDR3 contains 12 residues. The DNA of the CDR3 is TGTGCCAGCAGCAAAGTCCGGGTTGAGCAGTACTTC. Translating it yields CASSKVRVEQYF.

V usage is TRBV27 and J usage is TRBJ1-5; D gene unclear. The CDR3 is 14 residues long. Between the trimmed V and J ends, which lost 6 bases and 3 bases, there was a span of 12 bases. CDR1 and CDR2 (germline): MNHEY, SMNVEV (reference sequence). The CDR3 nucleotides read TGTGCCAGCAGCCCCCATGGGCTCAATCAGCCCCAGCATTTT. This translates into CASSPHGLNQPQHF.

This chain connects TRBV9 to TRBJ2-1, with 9 bases aligning to TRBD1. Germline values: CDR1 SGDLS, CDR2 YYNGEE. This CDR3 is 19 amino acids long. V lost 0 bases, J lost 8 bases, and 18 bases stayed unmatched. CDR3 amino acids: CASSVAKRNPGQGGYEQFF. The CDR3 DNA is TGTGCCAGCAGCGTAGCGAAGAGAAACCCGGGACAGGGAGGGTATGAGCAGTTCTTC.

V usage is TRBV5-6 and J usage is TRBJ1-1, with D tentatively TRBD1 (6 bases). This CDR3 has 15 residues. The V and J ends lost 2 bases and 11 bases respectively, with 22 bases between them. Germline CDR1 SGHDT, CDR2 YYEEEE. The CDR3 loop reads CASSFQGRGSRGAFF. The CDR3 nucleotides are TGTGCCAGCAGCTTCCAGGGGCGAGGTAGTCGTGGGGCTTTCTTT.

This chain uses TRBV25-1 with TRBJ2-3; D possibly matches TRBD1 or TRBD2 (5 bases each). The CDR3 extends over 16 amino acids. Germline CDR1 is MGHDK and CDR2 is SYGVNS. The ends were cut back, 3 bases at V and 2 bases at J, with 15 bases in the middle. The CDR3 spells CASSDPMGRDTDTQYF. Written as DNA, the CDR3 is TGTGCCAGCAGTGACCCGATGGGACGAGACACAGATACGCAGTATTTT.

The gene calls are TRBV27 and TRBJ1-2; weak D call: TRBD1 (6 bases). V was pared by 4 bases and J by 7 bases, with 13 bases between. Germline V CDR1 and CDR2: MNHEY, SMNVEV (reference sequence). CDR3 length: 13 residues. CDR3 amino acids: CASSYGEGGGYTF. The CDR3 bases are TGTGCCAGCAGTTATGGGGAGGGGGGTGGCTACACCTTC.

The V gene is TRBV6-2 or TRBV6-3, the J gene TRBJ1-4, with TRBD1 matching 11 bases. The CDR3 runs to 15 residues. Germline loops: CDR1 MNHEY, CDR2 SVGEGT. After removal of 5 bases from V and 8 bases from J, the junction contained 7 bases not matched to a gene. For the CDR3, the DNA is TGTGCCAGCAGTATCCCGGGACAGGGGGGAGAAAAACTGTTTTTT. Protein product: CASSIPGQGGEKLFF.

This chain links TRBV27 with TRBJ2-3, with D possibly being TRBD1 or TRBD2 (6 bases each). V lost 7 bases and J lost 2, with 13 bases in between. The CDR3 is made up of 14 amino acids. Germline CDR1 MNHEY, CDR2 SMNVEV (reference sequence). Here the CDR3 DNA reads TGTGCCAGCACCCGGGGGCTCAACACAGATACGCAGTATTTT. Amino acids: CASTRGLNTDTQYF.